This TCR beta chain was captured by sequencing in a study of blood T cell repertoires in COVID-19. Study in general: Material from acute and convalescent COVID-19 was sourced from the United States, Italy and Spain. T cells, B-cell-depleted T cells, or PBMCs supplied cDNA or gDNA.

Authors' methods: For nucleated cells, counts were estimated from reference gene primer amplification. The repertoire was sequenced with immunoSEQ multiplex PCR; TCRdb's copy has only in-frame clones and lacks some. D and trimming were read from the DNA, whereas the V and J calls and clone size are those reported in that table. The sample consists of tens of thousands of clones, just over 85% of them appearing once. This CDR3 contains 16 residues. The clonotype was recovered from a woman in her sixties or seventies with acute or convalescent COVID-19. What was sequenced was peripheral blood. V usage is TRBV1 and J usage is TRBJ1-5; the table's D call TRBD1 went unverified against the DNA. TRBV1 represents a pseudogene. CDR3 DNA: TGCACCAGCAGCCAACGCCCAGGGGGCATAAATCAGCCCCAGCATTTT. The encoded protein is CTSSQRPGGINQPQHF.